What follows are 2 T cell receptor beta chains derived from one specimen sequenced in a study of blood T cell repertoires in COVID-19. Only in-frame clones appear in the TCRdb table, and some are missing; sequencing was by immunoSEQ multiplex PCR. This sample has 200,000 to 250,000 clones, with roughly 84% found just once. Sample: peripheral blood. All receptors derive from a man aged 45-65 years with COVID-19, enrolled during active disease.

CDR3 in amino acids: CASSQEQDRGGTDTQYF. CDR3 nucleotides: TGCGCCAGCAGCCAAGAGCAGGACAGGGGAGGGACAGATACGCAGTATTTT. J is TRBJ2-3 and V is TRBV4-1, with TRBD1 identical over 9 bases. Germline V gene data show CDR1 as MGHRA and CDR2 as YSYEKL. The CDR3 consists of 17 residues. Trimming took 0 bases from V and 3 from J; bases not matched to a gene: 7.

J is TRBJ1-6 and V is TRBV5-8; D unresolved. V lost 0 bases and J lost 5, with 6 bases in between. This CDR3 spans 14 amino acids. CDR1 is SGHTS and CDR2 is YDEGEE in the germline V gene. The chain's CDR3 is CASSLGQNNSPLHF. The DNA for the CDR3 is TGTGCCAGCAGCTTGGGGCAGAATAATTCACCCCTCCACTTT. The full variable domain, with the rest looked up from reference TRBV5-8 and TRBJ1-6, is EAGVTQSPTHLIKTRGQQATLRCSPISGHTSVYWYQQALGLGLQFLLWYDEGEERNRGNFPPRFSGRQFPNYSSELNVNALELEDSALYLCASSLGQNNSPLHFGNGTRLTVT.